Listed below are T cell receptor beta chains from one sample, sequenced in a study of STAT5B mutations in CD4+ large granular lymphocyte leukemia. Profiling relied on immunoSEQ multiplex PCR, and the TCRdb table lists in-frame clones only, not all of them. Among approximately 41,000 clones listed, around 85% were seen once. The sample consisted of CD4+ T cells from blood buffy coats. The receptors come from a human donor in good health. CDR3s include the opening cysteine and the closing phenylalanine or tryptophan. The D gene is left open where the match is weak. Some rows have no size entry. The others give once, few or many, or a class for an expanded clone.

. | . | TRBJ1-1 | TRBV29-1 | TGCAGCGTTCAAGCGAACACTGAAGCTTTCTTT | CSVQANTEAFF
. | . | TRBJ2-5 | TRBV6-5 | TGTGCCAGGGATGAACTGGGACGGATAGACAAGCAGTACTTC | CARDELGRIDKQYF
. | . | TRBJ2-1 | TRBV9 | TGTGCCAGCAGCGTAGGGCCTCTCGACAATGAGCAGTTCTTC | CASSVGPLDNEQFF
few | . | TRBJ1-1 | TRBV7-3 | TGTGCCAGCAGCCCGGATCCGGCCACTGAAGCTTTCTTT | CASSPDPATEAFF
. | . | TRBJ1-5 | TRBV5-8 | TGTGCCAGCAGCTTCCAGGGCTACAATCAGCCCCAGCATTTT | CASSFQGYNQPQHF
. | TRBD1 | TRBJ2-7 | TRBV5-1 | TGCGCCAGCAGCTTGGGGGACAGGAGCTACGAGCAGTACTTC | CASSLGDRSYEQYF
. | . | TRBJ1-2 | TRBV7-2 | TGTGCCAGCAGCTTATCGGGTGGAGACTATGGCTACACCTTC | CASSLSGGDYGYTF
. | TRBD1 | TRBJ2-3 | TRBV28 | TGTGCCAGCAGTTTTACAGGGGCAGATACGCAGTATTTT | CASSFTGADTQYF
once | . | TRBJ1-1 | TRBV29-1 | TGCAGCGGCGCGGAGGGTATGGTGAACACTGAAGCTTTCTTT | CSGAEGMVNTEAFF
. | . | TRBJ2-5 | TRBV5-1 | TGCGCCAGCAGCTTGAGAGAGTCAGAGACCCAGTACTTC | CASSLRESETQYF
. | . | TRBJ2-5 | TRBV19 | TGTGCCAGTAGTCCCCCCGGGACGGGAGACGAGACCCAGTACTTC | CASSPPGTGDETQYF
. | TRBD1 | TRBJ2-3 | TRBV2 | TGTGCCAGCAGTGAAGCGACAGGGGGCCCAGATACGCAGTATTTT | CASSEATGGPDTQYF
. | TRBD2 | TRBJ2-5 | TRBV2 | TGTGCCAGCAGTGCGGGGGGGCCCCAGTACTTC | CASSAGGPQYF
. | . | TRBJ2-7 | TRBV6-1 | TGTGCCAGCAGTGAAAGGATTAGCTCCTACGAGCAGTACTTC | CASSERISSYEQYF
few | . | TRBJ2-1 | TRBV28 | TGTGCCAGCAGGCGGGATAGGGAGTTCTTC | CASRRDREFF
. | TRBD1 | TRBJ2-2 | TRBV29-1 | TGCAGCTCCCGGGACAGGGTCGGCACCGGGGAGCTGTTTTTT | CSSRDRVGTGELFF
. | TRBD1 | TRBJ2-7 | TRBV11-3 | TGTGCCAGCAGCTCCCCTAGTGGGACAGGGAGAGCCGAGCAGTACTTC | CASSSPSGTGRAEQYF
. | . | TRBJ2-3 | TRBV5-6 | TGTGCCAGTGCCATGCCCCCCACAGATACGCAGTATTTT | CASAMPPTDTQYF
. | . | TRBJ1-5 | TRBV5-4 | TGTGCCAGCAGCTTGGACGGGCTAAGTAATCAGCCCCAGCATTTT | CASSLDGLSNQPQHF
once | . | TRBJ1-2 | TRBV2 | TGTGCCAGCAGTGAAAATCGACCCAGGCAAGTTCGCGGCTACACCTTC | CASSENRPRQVRGYTF
. | . | TRBJ1-1 | TRBV10-3 | TGTGCCATCAGTGCCCAGGGGCTTGAAGCTTTCTTT | CAISAQGLEAFF
. | . | TRBJ1-1 | TRBV27 | TGTGCCAGCAGCCTCCACTTAACAGGGCAATTGTACACTGAAGCTTTCTTT | CASSLHLTGQLYTEAFF
. | . | TRBJ1-4 | TRBV11-1 | TGTGCCAGCAGCTTCCAGACAGGAGGAGGTGCAACTAATGAAAAACTGTTTTTT | CASSFQTGGGATNEKLFF
once | . | TRBJ2-1 | TRBV7-3 | TGTGCCAGCAGCGTCGCGGCAGGGCTCTACAATGAGCAGTTCTTC | CASSVAAGLYNEQFF
. | . | TRBJ2-5 | TRBV5-6 | TGTGCCAGCAGCTTGGCCGGACGGGGCCAAGAGACCCAGTACTTC | CASSLAGRGQETQYF
. | . | TRBJ1-2 | TRBV29-1 | TGCAGCGTAACAGGGAACTATGGCTACACCTTC | CSVTGNYGYTF
. | TRBD2 | TRBJ2-2 | TRBV28 | TGTGCCAGCAGTTTGCGGGGACTAGCGGGAGGAGGGGCCGGGGAGCTGTTTTTT | CASSLRGLAGGGAGELFF
. | TRBD1 | TRBJ2-7 | TRBV18 | TGTGCCAGCTCACCCGGGACAGGGGGAAACGAGCAGTACTTC | CASSPGTGGNEQYF
. | . | TRBJ2-4 | TRBV11-2 | TGTGCCAGCAGCTCCGGAAACATTCAGTACTTC | CASSSGNIQYF
once | TRBD1 | TRBJ2-7 | TRBV5-6 | TGTGCCAGCAGCCCCGGACAGGACGAGCAGTACTTC | CASSPGQDEQYF
once | TRBD1 | TRBJ1-4 | TRBV19 | TGTGCCAGTGGACAGGGGACTGAAAAACTGTTTTTT | CASGQGTEKLFF
. | . | TRBJ2-2 | TRBV2 | TGTGCCAGCACTGATGGGTTTCGGCCCGGGGAGCTGTTTTTT | CASTDGFRPGELFF
. | . | TRBJ1-2 | TRBV6-6 | TGTGCCAGCAGTTACTCGAGCGGAGAAGCCGGCTATGGCTACACCTTC | CASSYSSGEAGYGYTF
. | . | TRBJ1-4 | TRBV19 | TGTGCCAGTAGTTTCACAGCGGGAACTAATGAAAAACTGTTTTTT | CASSFTAGTNEKLFF
. | TRBD1 | TRBJ2-3 | TRBV29-1 | TGCAGCGTTCTCCGGGACAGGGTGGCCTCAGATACGCAGTATTTT | CSVLRDRVASDTQYF
. | . | TRBJ1-1 | TRBV20-1 | TGCAGTGCTAGTTTCATATCGGCTTTCTTT | CSASFISAFF
. | TRBD1 | TRBJ1-5 | TRBV7-6 | TGTGCCAGCAGCCCAGGAGTTAACGCAGGGGGCGATCAGCCCCAGCATTTT | CASSPGVNAGGDQPQHF
. | . | TRBJ1-4 | TRBV19 | TGTGCCAGTACTCAAGTTAGGGAAAATGAAAAACTGTTTTTT | CASTQVRENEKLFF
. | TRBD1 | TRBJ1-4 | TRBV6-6 | TGTGCCAGCGGGGAGACAGGGGATGGAAATGAAAAACTGTTTTTT | CASGETGDGNEKLFF
. | . | TRBJ2-7 | TRBV11-2 | TGTGCCAGCAGCTTTGGCGACACCCCTGGGGAGCAGTACTTC | CASSFGDTPGEQYF
. | TRBD1 | TRBJ1-5 | TRBV18 | TGTGCCAGCTCACCGGTTGAACTCCAGGGGGTCGGGGGCAATCAGCCCCAGCATTTT | CASSPVELQGVGGNQPQHF
once | . | TRBJ1-5 | TRBV4-1 | TGCGCCAGCAGCCAAGGTTCGACAGAGAATCAGCCCCAGCATTTT | CASSQGSTENQPQHF
. | . | TRBJ2-2 | TRBV27 | TGTGCCAGCGAGGCGGCAGGGAGGAACACCGGGGAGCTGTTTTTT | CASEAAGRNTGELFF
few | . | TRBJ2-3 | TRBV12-5 | TGTGCTAGTGGTCCGCAGGGGATCGTCACAGATACGCAGTATTTT | CASGPQGIVTDTQYF
. | . | TRBJ2-3 | TRBV29-1 | TGCAGCGTTGGGTCCCCGGAGCGGGCAGATACGCAGTATTTT | CSVGSPERADTQYF
few | . | TRBJ1-5 | TRBV7-9 | TGTGCCAGCAGCTTAACTAATCAGCCCCAGCATTTT | CASSLTNQPQHF
. | . | TRBJ2-3 | TRBV5-1 | TGCGCCAGCAGCTTGGGTTCGGGACGCCCCACAGATACGCAGTATTTT | CASSLGSGRPTDTQYF
. | TRBD1 | TRBJ1-3 | TRBV11-3 | TGTGCCAGCAGCCGGGACAGTAAATTCTCTGGAAACACCATATATTTT | CASSRDSKFSGNTIYF
. | . | TRBJ2-7 | TRBV7-9 | TGTGCCAGCAGCCGTAGTCCCGCGGGGACCTCCTCCTACGAGCAGTACTTC | CASSRSPAGTSSYEQYF
. | . | TRBJ1-6 | TRBV6-6 | TGTGCCAGCAGTCGAGAACCGATGGGTTCACCCCTCCACTTT | CASSREPMGSPLHF
. | . | TRBJ1-2 | TRBV30 | TGTGCCTGGACCGCGGGACCGGACGGCATTAACTATGGCTACACCTTC | CAWTAGPDGINYGYTF